Shown below are 25 T cell receptor beta chains from a single sample sequenced in a study of cytomegalovirus exposure and HLA in healthy donors. Profiled with immunoSEQ multiplex PCR; TCRdb holds only in-frame clones, not every one. In the table there are approximately 54,000 clones, roughly nine tenths of which are singletons. Sequencing input: PBMCs. The receptor set was obtained from a young woman in good health and CMV-seropositive.

As to this clone: Other nucleotide sequences in the sample specify the same CDR3. The rearrangement links TRBV4-2 to TRBJ2-3; 11 bases fit TRBD2. Germline-derived CDR1 and CDR2 are LGHNA and YNFKEQ. V gave up 3 bases and J gave up 4 bases; unmatched junction bases: 9. The CDR3 is 17 residues long. The CDR3 loop reads CASSHDPLAGGPDTQYF. The CDR3 DNA reads TGTGCCAGCAGCCATGACCCCCTAGCGGGGGGCCCAGATACGCAGTATTTT.

The V call is TRBV7-2, the J call TRBJ2-5; tentative D call: TRBD1 (5 bases). Germline CDR1 SGHTA, CDR2 FQGNSA. Trimming left V 5 bases short and J 0 bases short, with 13 bases between. The CDR3 contains 15 residues. The CDR3 loop is CASSPGSADQETQYF. The CDR3 nucleotides read TGTGCCAGCAGCCCAGGGTCGGCGGACCAAGAGACCCAGTACTTC. Filled out from reference TRBV7-2 and TRBJ2-5, the complete variable domain reads GAGVSQSPSNKVTEKGKDVELRCDPISGHTALYWYRQSLGQGLEFLIYFQGNSAPDKSGLPSDRFSAERTGGSVSTLTIQRTQQEDSAVYLCASSPGSADQETQYFGPGTRLLVL.

This sequence joins TRBV29-1 and TRBJ2-3, with unresolved D. From germline, CDR1 is SQVTM and CDR2 ANQGSEA. The CDR3 consists of 14 residues. V lost 4 bases to trimming and J lost 2 bases, with 13 bases between them. CDR3 residues: CSVGPLTPTDTQYF. CDR3 nucleotide sequence: TGCAGCGTTGGGCCCCTTACCCCCACAGATACGCAGTATTTT.

The chain combines TRBV2 with TRBJ2-5; 9 positions match TRBD2. CDR3 length: 13 residues. Germline loops: CDR1 SNHLY, CDR2 FYNNEI. V shed 4 bases, J shed 4 bases, and the junction held 1 base outside the gene matches. In DNA form, the CDR3 reads TGTGCCAGCAGTGGGGGACTAGCAGAGACCCAGTACTTC. The encoded protein is CASSGGLAETQYF.

The chain combines TRBV6-5 with TRBJ1-6; weak D call: TRBD1 (6 bases). There are 15 residues in the CDR3. V gave up 5 bases and J gave up 7 bases, with 15 bases separating them. Germline-derived CDR1 and CDR2 are MNHEY and SVGAGI. CDR3 region: CASSREQGTNSPLHF. The CDR3 nucleotides read TGTGCCAGCAGTCGAGAACAGGGAACCAATTCACCCCTCCACTTT.

The chain links TRBV5-4 to TRBJ2-5; 8 nucleotides match TRBD1. With 0 bases clipped from V and 6 bases from J, the junction kept 7 bases outside the gene matches. The CDR3 runs to 15 residues. Germline V CDR1 and CDR2: SGHNT, YYREEE (reference sequence). In nucleotides, the CDR3 is TGTGCCAGCAGCTTGGAAGCGACAGGGGCGAAGACCCAGTACTTC. This codes for CASSLEATGAKTQYF. The entire variable domain, with the rest obtained from reference TRBV5-4 and TRBJ2-5, is as follows: ETGVTQSPTHLIKTRGQQVTLRCSSQSGHNTVSWYQQALGQGPQFIFQYYREEENGRGNFPPRFSGLQFPNYSSELNVNALELDDSALYLCASSLEATGAKTQYFGPGTRLLVL.

The genes are TRBV6-4 and TRBJ2-2; D perhaps matches TRBD2 (5 bases). The length of the CDR3 is 14 residues. Per the germline V gene, CDR1 is MRHNA and CDR2 is SNTAGT. Deletions cut 4 bases from V and 4 bases from J, with 10 bases between. The CDR3 bases are TGTGCCAGCAGTGGAGAGGGCGGCACCGGGGAGCTGTTTTTT. Protein product: CASSGEGGTGELFF.

This clone was seen once. The CDR3 DNA sequence: TGTGCCAGCAGTCCGGACAGGGGGTTGTGGAACACTGAAGCTTTCTTT. This codes for CASSPDRGLWNTEAFF. The chain couples TRBV28 to TRBJ1-1; 10 bases agree with TRBD1. The CDR3 runs 16 residues. V lost 5 bases to trimming and J lost 1 base; unmatched junction nucleotides: 7. In germline, CDR1 is MDHEN, CDR2 SYDVKM.

This chain connects TRBV30 to TRBJ2-7; D not certain. Looked up from germline, CDR1 is GTSNPN and CDR2 is SVGIG (reference sequence). The CDR3 spans 13 residues. V lost 0 bases, J lost 1 base, and 7 bases lay in between. CDR3 protein: CAWSVALSYEQYF. In DNA, the CDR3 is TGTGCCTGGAGTGTAGCATTGTCCTACGAGCAGTACTTC.

This clone appeared once. V gene TRBV19 combines with J gene TRBJ1-1; D possibly corresponds to TRBD1 (5 bases). Germline assignment: CDR1 LNHDA and CDR2 SQIVND (reference sequence). The CDR3 extends over 15 amino acids. The V end lost 0 bases, the J end lost 5 bases, and 13 bases lay between the germline ends. This CDR3 is CASSIDPGGETEAFF. The CDR3 DNA reads as TGTGCCAGTAGTATAGATCCAGGAGGGGAAACTGAAGCTTTCTTT.

The chain employs TRBV6-1 and TRBJ1-6; possible D gene TRBD1, 6 bases. The germline CDR1 and CDR2 sequences are MNHNS and SASEGT. Trimming shortened V by 3 bases and J by 13 bases, and 13 bases separated the two germline ends. This CDR3 is 13 amino acids long. This chain's CDR3 is CASSEARGAPLHF. DNA for the CDR3: TGTGCCAGCAGTGAGGCGCGGGGGGCCCCCCTCCACTTT.

The chain employs TRBV10-1 and TRBJ1-5, with a weak D call TRBD1 (5 bases). The CDR3 runs 16 residues. Germline V gives CDR1 WNHNN, CDR2 SYGVQD (reference sequence). The V and J ends lost 3 bases and 3 bases respectively, with 15 bases between them. The CDR3 region is CASSDRGGVNNQPQHF. In DNA, the CDR3 is TGCGCCAGCAGTGATCGGGGAGGGGTAAACAATCAGCCCCAGCATTTT.

The chain employs TRBV28 and TRBJ2-2; D is possibly TRBD1 (6 bases). This CDR3 is built from 15 residues. V was trimmed by 11 bases and J by 0 bases, leaving 16 bases between them. In germline, CDR1 is MDHEN, CDR2 SYDVKM. The CDR3 protein is CAGTWDNPNTGELFF. DNA of the CDR3: TGTGCCGGCACCTGGGACAACCCGAACACCGGGGAGCTGTTTTTT.

This clone was seen a single time. Written as DNA, the CDR3 is TGTGCCAGCAGCCGGGGGGCTGGGGCCAACGTCCTGACTTTC. Translation: CASSRGAGANVLTF. This chain joins TRBV5-6 and TRBJ2-6, with 7 bases fitting TRBD2. J gave up 2 bases and V 4 bases, and 0 bases lay outside the gene matches. CDR1 and CDR2 (germline): SGHDT, YYEEEE. This CDR3 region has 14 residues.

The chain is built from TRBV5-8 and TRBJ2-3, with 10 bases matching TRBD2. The J segment lost 5 bases and the V segment lost 4 bases, leaving 7 bases of the junction unmatched. There are 15 residues in the CDR3. CDR1 is SGHTS, CDR2 YDEGEE, per germline. CDR3 sequence reads: CASSHERGGLDTQYF. In nucleotides, the CDR3 is TGTGCCAGCAGCCACGAGCGGGGGGGCTTAGATACGCAGTATTTT.

The chain has TRBV27 and TRBJ2-1; D is possibly TRBD2 (5 bases). The CDR3 consists of 15 residues. Germline lookup yields CDR1 MNHEY and CDR2 SMNVEV (reference sequence). V lost 5 bases and J lost 0, with 11 bases in between. The CDR3 bases are TGTGCCAGCAGTGGCGACGGGAACTCCTACAATGAGCAGTTCTTC. This gives the protein CASSGDGNSYNEQFF.

This clone appeared a single time. J is TRBJ2-3 and V is TRBV6-5, with TRBD2 matching 7 bases. The CDR3 has 16 amino acids. Germline assignment: CDR1 MNHEY and CDR2 SVGAGI. The trim removed 1 base at V and 2 bases at J, leaving 6 bases unmatched. CDR3 sequence reads: CASSYYAGGTTDTQYF. The CDR3 DNA reads as TGTGCCAGCAGTTACTACGCCGGGGGGACCACAGATACGCAGTATTTT.

This clone was counted only a few times. The chain employs TRBV6-4 and TRBJ2-3; 10 nucleotides line up with TRBD2. The CDR3 contains 15 residues. CDR1 MRHNA and CDR2 SNTAGT come from the germline V gene. With V trimmed by 0 bases and J by 4 bases, 1 base remained unmatched. The CDR3 spells CASSDSTSGPDTQYF. The CDR3 region has the DNA TGTGCCAGCAGTGACTCGACTAGCGGGCCAGATACGCAGTATTTT.

The rearrangement joins TRBV19 to TRBJ2-1, with 9 nucleotides matching TRBD2. The CDR3 consists of 16 residues. CDR1 LNHDA and CDR2 SQIVND come from the germline V gene (reference sequence). The V segment lost 4 bases and the J segment 7 bases; nucleotides outside the gene matches: 11. CDR3 amino acids: CASSTVFSGGLNEQFF. In nucleotides, the CDR3 is TGTGCCAGTAGTACGGTCTTTAGCGGGGGACTAAATGAGCAGTTCTTC.

This sequence joins TRBV11-3 and TRBJ2-2; the D gene is possibly TRBD1 (5 bases). The germline V gene has CDR1 SGHNT and CDR2 YENEEA. The CDR3 consists of 14 residues. Trimming pared 5 bases from V and 2 bases from J, leaving 9 bases between. CDR3 protein: CASSLDTNTGELFF. DNA for the CDR3: TGTGCCAGCAGCCTGGACACAAACACCGGGGAGCTGTTTTTT.

The J gene is TRBJ2-7, the V gene TRBV6-5; D might be TRBD1 (6 bases). Per germline, CDR1 MNHEY and CDR2 SVGAGI. This CDR3 contains 14 residues. Trimming removed 6 bases from V and 0 bases from J, with 12 bases in between. CDR3 sequence reads: CASSFRDTSYEQYF. The CDR3 DNA is TGTGCCAGCAGCTTCCGGGACACCTCCTACGAGCAGTACTTC.

The genes are TRBV6-6 and TRBJ1-6, with 7 nucleotides matching TRBD1. The germline V gene encodes CDR1 MNHNY and CDR2 SVGAGI (reference sequence). J was trimmed by 9 bases and V by 7 bases; bases with no gene match: 12. CDR3 length equals 15 residues. The CDR3 region is CASNRDWAGGSPLHF. As DNA, the CDR3 is TGTGCCAGCAACCGGGATTGGGCAGGGGGTTCACCCCTCCACTTT.

The V gene is TRBV5-4, the J gene TRBJ2-4; TRBD1 agrees at 9 bases. This CDR3 spans 14 amino acids. The germline gives CDR1 SGHNT, CDR2 YYREEE (reference sequence). V dropped 4 bases and J dropped 8; count of bases not matched to a gene: 7. CDR3: CASSPGQGRDIQYF. CDR3 nucleotide sequence: TGTGCCAGCAGCCCGGGACAGGGTAGAGACATTCAGTACTTC.

The rearrangement uses TRBV18 and TRBJ2-1, with 8 bases fitting TRBD2. The germline CDR1 and CDR2 sequences are KGHSH and LQKENI. There are 14 residues in the CDR3. V lost 4 bases to trimming and J lost 5 bases; unmatched junction nucleotides: 4. CDR3 bases: TGTGCCAGCTCACGGAGCGGGGGACACAATGAGCAGTTCTTC. Protein product: CASSRSGGHNEQFF.

This rearrangement joins TRBV15 to TRBJ1-2; possible D gene TRBD1, 5 bases. The V and J ends lost 3 bases and 8 bases respectively, with 19 bases between them. The CDR3 consists of 15 residues. Germline V lookup: CDR1 LNHNV, CDR2 YYDKDF (reference sequence). The DNA of the CDR3 is TGTGCCACCAGCAGGGCCTGGGGGGGGGAGAGGGGCTACACCTTC. It codes for CATSRAWGGERGYTF.